Reported below is one TCR beta chain. An end of the junction does not agree with germline; a read error may underlie this. This sample was included in a study of molecular identifiers for immune sequencing clone quantification. CDR1 is SGHRS, CDR2 YFSETQ, per germline. This CDR3 has 16 amino acids. TCRdb redid the calling of the PCR reads with MiXCR, one entry per CDR3 protein. Of around 460,000 distinct CDR3 sequences in the sample, about a fifth were seen once. This TCR was sampled from a human donor in good health. Some libraries in this study had Jurkat cell RNA spiked in. Sequenced: naive CD8+ T cells from blood, with Jurkat cell RNA spiked in. The subset here: FACS-sorted CD8+CD4-CCR7+CD45RA+ naive T cells. The genes are TRBV5-1 and TRBJ2-4, with D tentatively TRBD1 or TRBD2 (5 bases each). The CDR3 region has the DNA TGCGCCAGCAGTCCGACAGTAAGCGGAGCCAAAAACACTCAGTACTTC. Protein product: CASSPTVSGAKNTQYF.